This passage covers 3 T cell receptor beta chains from one sample sequenced in a study of blood T cell repertoires in COVID-19. Clones were read by immunoSEQ multiplex PCR, and TCRdb kept only the in-frame ones, dropping some. This sample has 56,000 or so clones, with about 83% found just once. Sequencing input: peripheral blood. Receptor source: a man aged 50 to 59 with acute or convalescent COVID-19.

The J gene is TRBJ2-5, the V gene TRBV11-3, with 8 bases fitting TRBD2. With V trimmed by 1 base and J by 2 bases, 6 bases remained unmatched. This CDR3 has 16 residues. Germline CDR1 reads SGHNT; CDR2 reads YENEEA. The CDR3 loop reads CASSLASGSPQETQYF. The CDR3 region has the DNA TGTGCCAGCAGCTTAGCCAGCGGGAGCCCACAAGAGACCCAGTACTTC.

The chain couples TRBV2 to TRBJ2-2; D possibly corresponds to TRBD2 (6 bases). Germline CDR1 is SNHLY and CDR2 is FYNNEI. CDR3 length: 14 residues. V lost 5 bases and J lost 2, with 9 bases in between. The CDR3 nucleotides are TGTGCCAGCAGTATTAGCGGTAACACCGGGGAGCTGTTTTTT. Its translation: CASSISGNTGELFF. The whole variable domain, filled in from reference TRBV2 and TRBJ2-2, reads EPEVTQTPSHQVTQMGQEVILRCVPISNHLYFYWYRQILGQKVEFLVSFYNNEISEKSEIFDDQFSVERPDGSNFTLKIRSTKLEDSAMYFCASSISGNTGELFFGEGSRLTVL.

The chain is built from TRBV2 and TRBJ2-1; no definite D call. The germline CDR1 and CDR2 sequences are SNHLY and FYNNEI. The CDR3 spans 17 residues. Between the trimmed V and J ends, which lost 0 bases and 1 base, there was a span of 13 bases. Written as DNA, the CDR3 is TGTGCCAGCAGTGAAGCTTGGTCTAGTAGATCCTACAATGAGCAGTTCTTC. Translation: CASSEAWSSRSYNEQFF.